These 4 T cell receptor beta chains came from one sample sequenced in a study of T cell clones after liver transplantation. Repertoires were generated with immunoSEQ multiplex PCR, while TCRdb's copy carries only in-frame clones and drops some. The table lists tens of thousands of clones, 70% to 85% of them singletons. The sequencing used CD4+ T cells from blood, collected 45 to 46 months after liver transplant. The receptors shown here come from a human patient who received a liver transplant. The graft donor may have given rise to some T cells.

This sequence joins TRBV5-5 and TRBJ1-4; D may be TRBD1 (5 bases). There are 19 residues in the CDR3. The V and J ends lost 4 bases and 3 bases respectively, with 25 bases between them. Germline CDR1 is SGHKS and CDR2 is YYEKEE (reference sequence). The CDR3 DNA follows: TGTGCCAGCAGCCTTACCGGGGGTGACAGCCGCTCCGCTAATGAAAAACTGTTTTTT. Protein product: CASSLTGGDSRSANEKLFF.

The CDR3 nucleotides are TGTGCCAGCAGCCAAGATGGCAGGGAGTCTGGAAACACCATATATTTT. Its translation: CASSQDGRESGNTIYF. This chain joins TRBV14 and TRBJ1-3, with a tentative D call TRBD1 (5 bases). V lost 0 bases to trimming and J lost 1 base, with 10 bases between them. This CDR3 is 16 amino acids long. Germline V gene lookup returns CDR1 SGHDN and CDR2 FVKESK. Variable domain in full (rest from reference TRBV14 and TRBJ1-3): EAGVTQFPSHSVIEKGQTVTLRCDPISGHDNLYWYRRVMGKEIKFLLHFVKESKQDESGMPNNRFLAERTGGTYSTLKVQPAELEDSGVYFCASSQDGRESGNTIYFGEGSWLTVV.

CDR3 nucleotide sequence: TGTGCCGGCTCAGGGGCGGTTGACACCGGGGAGCTGTTTTTT. Translating it yields CAGSGAVDTGELFF. The chain carries TRBV2 and TRBJ2-2, with D possibly being TRBD1 (6 bases). CDR1 is SNHLY and CDR2 is FYNNEI in the germline V gene. The CDR3 runs 14 residues. V was trimmed by 11 bases and J by 3 bases, leaving 16 bases between them.

CDR3 protein: CASSPRGTSGSRRSYNEQFF. For the CDR3, the DNA is TGTGCCAGCAGTCCCCGTGGGACTAGCGGGAGTAGGAGATCCTACAATGAGCAGTTCTTC. The genes are TRBV27 and TRBJ2-1; TRBD2 aligns across 14 bases. There are 20 residues in the CDR3. Germline trimming cut 5 bases from V and 1 base from J; bases unmatched to any gene: 13. The germline gives CDR1 MNHEY, CDR2 SMNVEV (reference sequence).